This T cell receptor beta chain was found in a study of blood T cells in healthy people across ages. Remarks on this clonotype: This sequence may be a read error, since a much larger clone differs from it by one base.

A second PCR, run for roughly 6 to 11 cycles, used a sample-barcoded 5' primer plus a J-beta primer mix. One entry per CDR3 protein results from TCRdb running MiXCR on the 5' RACE reads. The table shows 750,000 to 1,000,000 distinct CDR3 sequences, with 25% to 30% occurring only once. Germline V gene lookup returns CDR1 MNHNY and CDR2 SVGAGI (reference sequence). V was shortened by 5 bases and J by 11 bases, with 12 bases between the two germline ends. The CDR3 spans 12 residues. These data are also associated with another study on T cells of mothers and their children.

This receptor was identified in a woman aged 40 to 55 in good health. The chain couples TRBV6-6 to TRBJ1-4; a possible D gene is TRBD1 (5 bases). Specimen: blood. DNA of the CDR3: TGTGCCAGCAGTCAAGACTGGGGGAAACTGTTTTTT. Translating gives CASSQDWGKLFF.